The clone carrying this TCR beta chain was detected ten times or more. The lymph nodes were axillary draining lymph nodes from breast cancer patients. This sample is drawn from a study of breast tumors, draining lymph nodes, adjacent tissues. Via MiXCR, TCRdb re-called the multiplex PCR reads, giving one row per CDR3 protein. The repertoire holds under 350,000 distinct CDR3 sequences, with roughly 31% as singletons. The CDR3 totals 17 residues. The germline V and J ends were trimmed by 1 base and 5 bases, with 18 bases remaining between them. Germline assignment: CDR1 SGHVS and CDR2 FQNEAQ. This TCR derives from a female donor with breast cancer. Some clones in this sample may be carry-over from other donors' samples. The specimen was axillary lymph node tissue. The rearrangement links TRBV7-8 to TRBJ2-1; D is perhaps TRBD1 (6 bases). The CDR3 DNA sequence: TGTGCCAGCAGCTTAGGGACCGGGACACGGAGCCACAATGAGCAGTTCTTC. Protein sequence: CASSLGTGTRSHNEQFF.